This T cell receptor beta chain appears in the sequencing data of a study of T cell changes during pregnancy in multiple sclerosis. This clone showed up just a few times. Clones were sequenced by immunoSEQ multiplex PCR, and TCRdb holds only the in-frame ones, with some missing. Among about 85,000 clones, approximately 93% were seen once, and the ten largest hold under 3%. With 5 bases clipped from V and 9 bases from J, the junction kept 5 bases outside the gene matches. CDR1 and CDR2 (germline): SGHDT, YYEEEE. The CDR3 contains 12 residues. The sequences come from peripheral blood, collected in the first trimester of pregnancy. The sequence was collected from a female donor with multiple sclerosis, enrolled in a pregnancy study. The chain combines TRBV5-6 with TRBJ2-5, with TRBD1 identical over 9 bases. The CDR3 DNA sequence: TGTGCCAGCAGAGCGACAGGGGGGCCCCAGTACTTC. Its protein product is CASRATGGPQYF. Together with reference TRBV5-6 and TRBJ2-5, the CDR3 gives the full variable domain: DAGVTQSPTHLIKTRGQQVTLRCSPKSGHDTVSWYQQALGQGPQFIFQYYEEEERQRGNFPDRFSGHQFPNYSSELNVNALLLGDSALYLCASRATGGPQYFGPGTRLLVL.